This T cell receptor beta chain was captured by sequencing in a study of blood T cells in healthy people across ages. Whole-study findings and limits: Among T cells, TCR beta diversity per million cells dropped roughly linearly as age rose.

Sample-barcoded 5' priming and a J-beta primer mix drove a second PCR of about 7 to 11 cycles. Using its own MiXCR run on the 5' RACE reads, TCRdb lists one record per CDR3 protein. The sample lists fewer than 2 million distinct CDR3 sequences; more than 35% were seen once. The individuals who served as donors were healthy Caucasians living in Russia, aged about 6 to 100. For every donor, a draw yielded roughly 9.3 milliliters of peripheral blood. CDR1 and CDR2 (germline): LGHNA, YSLEER. CDR3 size: 15 residues. V dropped 0 bases and J dropped 3 bases, with 11 bases sitting between them. About this clonotype itself: What it recognizes is unknown.

The J gene is TRBJ1-2, the V gene TRBV4-3; no definite D call. The TCR was taken from a human donor in good health. Input material: blood. In DNA, the CDR3 is TGCGCCAGCAGCCAAGAAATAGGGAATCACTATGGCTACACCTTC. Its translation: CASSQEIGNHYGYTF.